The rows below give T cell receptor beta chains drawn from one sample of a study of identifying expanded T cells in peripheral blood. Profiled with immunoSEQ multiplex PCR; TCRdb holds only in-frame clones, not every one. The table lists 60,000 to 70,000 clones, about four fifths of them singletons. The source material was blood. Every receptor here comes from a person aged 18 to 75 in good health. CDR3s include the opening cysteine and the closing phenylalanine or tryptophan. Each record gives: clone size, J gene, V gene, D gene, CDR3 protein, CDR3 DNA. The D gene is left open where the match is weak. The size entry is marked missing in some rows and otherwise reads once, few, many or a size class.

>-|TRBJ1-1|TRBV27|-
CASRPGGWNTEAFF
TGTGCCAGCAGGCCCGGGGGGTGGAACACTGAAGCTTTCTTT
>once|TRBJ2-1|TRBV12-5|TRBD2
CASGRLAGGNEQFF
TGTGCTAGTGGCAGGCTAGCGGGAGGGAATGAGCAGTTCTTC
>-|TRBJ2-5|TRBV7-2|TRBD1
CASSSQGQGRLKTQYF
TGTGCCAGCAGTTCCCAGGGACAGGGCCGGTTGAAGACCCAGTACTTC
>-|TRBJ2-1|TRBV19|-
CASNPDRSSYNEQFF
TGTGCCAGTAACCCGGACAGAAGCTCCTACAATGAGCAGTTCTTC
>-|TRBJ2-1|TRBV7-3|-
CASSRQGTEQFF
TGTGCCAGCAGCCGCCAAGGTACTGAGCAGTTCTTC
>-|TRBJ1-2|TRBV5-1|TRBD1
CASSSGTANYGYTF
TGCGCCAGCAGCTCCGGGACAGCTAACTATGGCTACACCTTC
>once|TRBJ2-2|TRBV6-4|-
CASSDTLYTGELFF
TGTGCCAGCAGTGACACGCTTTACACCGGGGAGCTGTTTTTT
>-|TRBJ2-3|TRBV7-9|-
CASSLNQGAQYF
TGTGCCAGCAGCTTGAACCAAGGAGCGCAGTATTTT
>once|TRBJ1-2|TRBV30|-
CAWREAGWGYTF
TGTGCCTGGAGAGAAGCGGGGTGGGGCTACACCTTC
>medium-sized|TRBJ2-7|TRBV4-3|-
CASSQQRTGSYEQYF
TGCGCCAGCAGCCAGCAGAGGACGGGCTCCTACGAGCAGTACTTC
>-|TRBJ1-2|TRBV6-6|TRBD1
CASSPTGDYGYTF
TGTGCCAGCAGTCCGACAGGGGACTATGGCTACACCTTC
>-|TRBJ1-4|TRBV11-2|TRBD1
CASSGGTGGEKLFF
TGTGCCAGCAGCGGGGGGACAGGGGGTGAAAAACTGTTTTTT
>-|TRBJ1-5|TRBV19|-
CASSIDIQPGRVSPQHF
TGTGCCAGTAGTATAGATATACAGCCCGGACGGGTCAGCCCCCAGCATTTT
>-|TRBJ2-5|TRBV7-2|-
CASSLGTKETQYF
TGTGCCAGCAGCTTAGGCACAAAAGAGACCCAGTACTTC
>-|TRBJ2-7|TRBV14|TRBD1
CASSKPGQGPYEQYF
TGTGCCAGCAGCAAACCGGGACAGGGTCCCTACGAGCAGTACTTC
>-|TRBJ2-7|TRBV27|-
CASTPGPTPLYDGQYF
TGTGCCAGCACCCCGGGCCCAACACCTCTCTACGATGGGCAGTACTTC
>-|TRBJ2-5|TRBV27|-
CASSSRGVQTQYF
TGTGCCAGCAGTTCTAGGGGGGTCCAGACCCAGTACTTC